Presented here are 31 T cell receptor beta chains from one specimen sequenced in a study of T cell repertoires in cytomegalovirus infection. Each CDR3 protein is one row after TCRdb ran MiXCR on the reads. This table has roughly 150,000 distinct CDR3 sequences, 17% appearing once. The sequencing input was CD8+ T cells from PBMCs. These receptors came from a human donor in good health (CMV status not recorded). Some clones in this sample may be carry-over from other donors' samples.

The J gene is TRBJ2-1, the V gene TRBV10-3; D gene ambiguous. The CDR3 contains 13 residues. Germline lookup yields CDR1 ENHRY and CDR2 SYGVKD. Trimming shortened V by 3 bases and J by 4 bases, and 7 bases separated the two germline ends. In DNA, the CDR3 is TGTGCCATCAGTGACTCCCCATACAATGAGCAGTTCTTC. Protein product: CAISDSPYNEQFF.

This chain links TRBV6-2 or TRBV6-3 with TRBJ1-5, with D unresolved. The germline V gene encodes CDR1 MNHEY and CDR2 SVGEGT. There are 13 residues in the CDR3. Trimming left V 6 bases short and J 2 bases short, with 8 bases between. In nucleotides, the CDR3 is TGTGCCAGCAGCTCCTTTGGCAATCAGCCCCAGCATTTT. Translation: CASSSFGNQPQHF.

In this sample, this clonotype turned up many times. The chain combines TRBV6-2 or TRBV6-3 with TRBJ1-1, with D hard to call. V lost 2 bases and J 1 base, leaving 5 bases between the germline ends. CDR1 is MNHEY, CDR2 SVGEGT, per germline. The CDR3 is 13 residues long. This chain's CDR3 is CASSYLGNTEAFF. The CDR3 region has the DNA TGTGCCAGCAGTTACCTGGGGAACACTGAAGCTTTCTTT.

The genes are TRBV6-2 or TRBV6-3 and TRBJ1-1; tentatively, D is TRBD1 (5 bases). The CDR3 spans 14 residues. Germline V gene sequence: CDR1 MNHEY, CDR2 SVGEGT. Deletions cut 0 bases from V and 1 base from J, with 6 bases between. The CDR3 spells CASSYSRGNTEAFF. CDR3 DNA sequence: TGTGCCAGCAGTTACTCGAGGGGGAACACTGAAGCTTTCTTT.

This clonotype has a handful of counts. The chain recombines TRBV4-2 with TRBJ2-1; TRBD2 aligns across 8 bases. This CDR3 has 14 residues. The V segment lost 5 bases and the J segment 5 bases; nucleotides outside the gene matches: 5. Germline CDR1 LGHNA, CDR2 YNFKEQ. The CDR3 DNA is TGTGCCAGCAGCGAAGCGGGAGTCAACAATGAGCAGTTCTTC. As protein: CASSEAGVNNEQFF.

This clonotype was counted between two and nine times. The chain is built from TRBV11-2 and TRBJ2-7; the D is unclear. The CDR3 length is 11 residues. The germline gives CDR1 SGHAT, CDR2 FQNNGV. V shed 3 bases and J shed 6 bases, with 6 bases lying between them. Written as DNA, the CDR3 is TGTGCCAGCAGCTTTCTTTTCGAGCAGTACTTC. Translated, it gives CASSFLFEQYF.

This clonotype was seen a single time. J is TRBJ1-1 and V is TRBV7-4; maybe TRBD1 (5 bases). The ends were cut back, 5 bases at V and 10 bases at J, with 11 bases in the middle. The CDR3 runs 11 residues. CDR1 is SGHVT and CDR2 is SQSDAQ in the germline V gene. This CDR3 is CASSRDVSAFF. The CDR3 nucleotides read TGTGCCAGCAGCAGGGACGTGTCAGCTTTCTTT.

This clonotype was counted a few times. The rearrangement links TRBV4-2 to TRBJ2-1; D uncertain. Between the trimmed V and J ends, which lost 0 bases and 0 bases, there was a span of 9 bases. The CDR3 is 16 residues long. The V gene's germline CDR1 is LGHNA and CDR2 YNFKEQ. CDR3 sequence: CASSQEGRSSYNEQFF. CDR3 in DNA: TGTGCCAGCAGCCAAGAGGGCAGGAGCTCCTACAATGAGCAGTTCTTC.

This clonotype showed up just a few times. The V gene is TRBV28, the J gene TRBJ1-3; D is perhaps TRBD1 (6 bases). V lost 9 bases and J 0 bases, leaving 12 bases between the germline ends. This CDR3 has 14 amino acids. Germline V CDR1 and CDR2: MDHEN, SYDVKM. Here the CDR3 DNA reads TGTGCCAGTCATGAGGGGGGCTCTGGAAACACCATATATTTT. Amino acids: CASHEGGSGNTIYF. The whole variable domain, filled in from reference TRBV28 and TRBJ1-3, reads DVKVTQSSRYLVKRTGEKVFLECVQDMDHENMFWYRQDPGLGLRLIYFSYDVKMKEKGDIPEGYSVSREKKERFSLILESASTNQTSMYLCASHEGGSGNTIYFGEGSWLTVV.

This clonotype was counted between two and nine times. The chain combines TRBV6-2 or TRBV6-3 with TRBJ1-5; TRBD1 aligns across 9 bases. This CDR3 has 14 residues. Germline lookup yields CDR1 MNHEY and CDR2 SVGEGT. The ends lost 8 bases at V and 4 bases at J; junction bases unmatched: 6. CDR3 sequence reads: CASWKGQGNQPQHF. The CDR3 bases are TGTGCCAGCTGGAAGGGACAGGGTAATCAGCCCCAGCATTTT.

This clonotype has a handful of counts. The CDR3 DNA reads TGTGCCAGCAGCTCTAGCGGGGGGATGACGGATACGCAGTATTTT. The encoded protein is CASSSSGGMTDTQYF. The rearrangement uses TRBV7-3 and TRBJ2-3; TRBD2 matches at 11 bases. The CDR3 sequence is 15 residues long. Trimming removed 4 bases from V and 6 bases from J; junction bases left unmatched: 6. The V gene's germline CDR1 is SGHTA and CDR2 FQGTGA.

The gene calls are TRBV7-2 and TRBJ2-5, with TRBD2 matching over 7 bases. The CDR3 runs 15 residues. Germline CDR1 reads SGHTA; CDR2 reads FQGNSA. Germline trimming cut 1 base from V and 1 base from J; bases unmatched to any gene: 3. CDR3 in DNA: TGTGCCAGCAGCTTAGGTGGCGGGGGCCAAGAGACCCAGTACTTC. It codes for CASSLGGGGQETQYF.

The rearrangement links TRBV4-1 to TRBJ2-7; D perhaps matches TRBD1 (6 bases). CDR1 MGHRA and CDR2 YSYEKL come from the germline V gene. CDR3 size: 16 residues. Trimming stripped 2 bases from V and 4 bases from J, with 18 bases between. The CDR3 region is CASSQRDISQKYEQYF. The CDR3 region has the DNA TGCGCCAGCAGCCAAAGGGACATTTCCCAGAAATACGAGCAGTACTTC.

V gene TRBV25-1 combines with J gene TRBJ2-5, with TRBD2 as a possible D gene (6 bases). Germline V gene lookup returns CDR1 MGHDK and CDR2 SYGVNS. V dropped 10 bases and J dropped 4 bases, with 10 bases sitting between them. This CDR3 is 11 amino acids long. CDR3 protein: CATDYRETQYF. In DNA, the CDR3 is TGTGCCACGGACTATCGAGAGACCCAGTACTTC.

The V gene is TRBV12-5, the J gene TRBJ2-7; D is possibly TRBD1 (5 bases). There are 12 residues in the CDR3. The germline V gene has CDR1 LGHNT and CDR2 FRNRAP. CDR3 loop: CAHPPQAYEQYF. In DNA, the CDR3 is TGTGCCCATCCCCCACAGGCCTACGAGCAGTACTTC. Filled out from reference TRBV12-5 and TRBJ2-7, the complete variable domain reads DARVTQTPRHKVTEMGQEVTMRCQPILGHNTVFWYRQTMMQGLELLAYFRNRAPLDDSGMPKDRFSAEMPDATLATLKIQPSEPRDSAVYFCAHPPQAYEQYFGPGTRLTVT.

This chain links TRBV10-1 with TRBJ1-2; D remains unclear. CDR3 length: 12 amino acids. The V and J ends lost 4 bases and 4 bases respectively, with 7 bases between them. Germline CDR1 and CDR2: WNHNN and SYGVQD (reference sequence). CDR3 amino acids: CASSVRRYGYTF. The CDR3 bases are TGCGCCAGCAGTGTACGGCGCTATGGCTACACCTTC.

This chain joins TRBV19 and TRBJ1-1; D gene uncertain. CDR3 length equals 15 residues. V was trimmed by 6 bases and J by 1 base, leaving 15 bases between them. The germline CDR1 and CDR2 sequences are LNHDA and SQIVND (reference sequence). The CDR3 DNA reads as TGTGCCAGTAGCCTTAGCATAGGGAGGAACACTGAAGCTTTCTTT. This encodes CASSLSIGRNTEAFF.

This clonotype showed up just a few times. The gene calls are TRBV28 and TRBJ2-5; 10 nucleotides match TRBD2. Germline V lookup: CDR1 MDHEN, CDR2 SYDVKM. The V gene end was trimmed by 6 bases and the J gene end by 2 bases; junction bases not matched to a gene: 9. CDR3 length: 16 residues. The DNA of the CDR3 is TGTGCCAGCAGACCTCTTAGCGGGGGGCTACAAGAGACCCAGTACTTC. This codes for CASRPLSGGLQETQYF.

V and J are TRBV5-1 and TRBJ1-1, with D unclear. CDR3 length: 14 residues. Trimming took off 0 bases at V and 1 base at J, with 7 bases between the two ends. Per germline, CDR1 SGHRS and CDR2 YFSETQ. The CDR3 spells CASSLGHTNTEAFF. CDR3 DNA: TGCGCCAGCAGCTTGGGACATACGAACACTGAAGCTTTCTTT.

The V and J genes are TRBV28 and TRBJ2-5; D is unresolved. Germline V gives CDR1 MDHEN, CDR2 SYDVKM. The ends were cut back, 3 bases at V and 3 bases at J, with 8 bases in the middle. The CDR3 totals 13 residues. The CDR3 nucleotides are TGTGCCAGCAGTTTCCAAGGTGAAGAGACCCAGTACTTC. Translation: CASSFQGEETQYF.

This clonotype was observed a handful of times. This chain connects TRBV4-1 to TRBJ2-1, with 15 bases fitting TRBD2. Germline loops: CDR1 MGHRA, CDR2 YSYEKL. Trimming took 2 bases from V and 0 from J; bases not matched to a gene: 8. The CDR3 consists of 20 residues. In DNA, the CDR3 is TGCGCCAGCAGCCAACTAGGGGGACTAGCGGGGGGAAACTCCTACAATGAGCAGTTCTTC. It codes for CASSQLGGLAGGNSYNEQFF.

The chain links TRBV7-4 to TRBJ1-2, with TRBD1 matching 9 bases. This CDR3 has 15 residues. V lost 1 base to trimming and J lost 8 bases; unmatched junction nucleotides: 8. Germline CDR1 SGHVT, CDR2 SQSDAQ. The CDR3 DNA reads TGTGCCAGCAGCTTAGGGACAGGGGCCGGCCGGGGCTACACCTTC. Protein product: CASSLGTGAGRGYTF.

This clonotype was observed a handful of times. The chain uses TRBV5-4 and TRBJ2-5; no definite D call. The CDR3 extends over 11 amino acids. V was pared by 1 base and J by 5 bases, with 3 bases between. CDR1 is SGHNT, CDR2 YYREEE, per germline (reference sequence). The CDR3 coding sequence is TGTGCCAGCAGCTTGAGTGAGACCCAGTACTTC. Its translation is CASSLSETQYF.

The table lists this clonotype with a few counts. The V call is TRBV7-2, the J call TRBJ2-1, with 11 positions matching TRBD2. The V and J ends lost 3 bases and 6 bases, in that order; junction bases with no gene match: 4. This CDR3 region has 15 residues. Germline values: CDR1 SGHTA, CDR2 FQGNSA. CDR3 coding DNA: TGTGCCAGCAGCTTTTTCGGGACTAGCGGCAATGAGCAGTTCTTC. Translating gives CASSFFGTSGNEQFF.

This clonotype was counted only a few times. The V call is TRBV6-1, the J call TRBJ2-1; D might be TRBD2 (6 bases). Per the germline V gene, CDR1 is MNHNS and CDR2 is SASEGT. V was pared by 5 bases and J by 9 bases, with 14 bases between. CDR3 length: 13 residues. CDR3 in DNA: TGTGCCAGCAGTCGGGACTTTGACAGTGAGCAGTTCTTC. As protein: CASSRDFDSEQFF.

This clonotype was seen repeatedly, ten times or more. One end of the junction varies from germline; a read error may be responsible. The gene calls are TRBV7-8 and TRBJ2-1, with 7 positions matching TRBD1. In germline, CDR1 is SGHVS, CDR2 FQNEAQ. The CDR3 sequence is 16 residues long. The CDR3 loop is CASSSQARQGFSDVLF. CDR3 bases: TGTGCCAGCAGCTCCCAGGCCCGACAGGGTTTTAGCGACGTGCTCTTC.

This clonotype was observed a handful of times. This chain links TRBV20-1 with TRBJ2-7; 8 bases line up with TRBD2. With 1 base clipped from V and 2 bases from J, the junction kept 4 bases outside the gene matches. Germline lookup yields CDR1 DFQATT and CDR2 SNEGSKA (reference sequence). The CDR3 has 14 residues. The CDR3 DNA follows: TGCAGTGCTAGAGCTCTAGCGGGCGCCTACGAGCAGTACTTC. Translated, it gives CSARALAGAYEQYF.

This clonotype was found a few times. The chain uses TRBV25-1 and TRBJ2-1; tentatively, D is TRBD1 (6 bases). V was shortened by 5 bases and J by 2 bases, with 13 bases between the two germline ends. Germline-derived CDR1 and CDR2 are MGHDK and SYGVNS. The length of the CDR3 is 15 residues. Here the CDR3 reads CASSRRQEAYNEQFF. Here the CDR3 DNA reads TGTGCCAGCAGTAGACGACAGGAAGCCTACAATGAGCAGTTCTTC.

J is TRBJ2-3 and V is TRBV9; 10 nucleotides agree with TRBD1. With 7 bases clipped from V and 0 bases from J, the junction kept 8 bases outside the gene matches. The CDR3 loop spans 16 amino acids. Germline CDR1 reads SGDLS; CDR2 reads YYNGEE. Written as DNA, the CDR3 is TGTGCCAGCGGCGGGAGACAGGGGGCTAGCACAGATACGCAGTATTTT. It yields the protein CASGGRQGASTDTQYF.

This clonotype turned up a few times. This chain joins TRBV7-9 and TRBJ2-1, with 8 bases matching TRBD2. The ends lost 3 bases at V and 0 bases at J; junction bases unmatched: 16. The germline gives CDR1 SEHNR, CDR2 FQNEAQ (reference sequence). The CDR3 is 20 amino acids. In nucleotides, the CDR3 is TGTGCCAGCAGCTTCCCCAATAGCGGGAAAACAACGAGCTCCTACAATGAGCAGTTCTTC. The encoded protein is CASSFPNSGKTTSSYNEQFF.

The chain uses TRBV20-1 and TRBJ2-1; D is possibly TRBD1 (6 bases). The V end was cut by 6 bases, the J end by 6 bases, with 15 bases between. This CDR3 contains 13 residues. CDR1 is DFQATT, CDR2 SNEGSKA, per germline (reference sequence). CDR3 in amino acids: CSARARTVNEQFF. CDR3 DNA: TGCAGTGCGAGGGCAAGGACAGTCAATGAGCAGTTCTTC.